These 21 T cell receptor beta chains were all obtained from the same sample, sequenced in a study of early T cells in non-severe SARS-CoV-2 infection. TCRdb independently ran MiXCR on the 5' RACE reads; one entry per CDR3 protein. The sample has some 34,000 distinct CDR3 sequences, approximately 9.1% seen once. Material for sequencing was whole blood. The receptors come from an adult who was a healthcare worker with PCR-confirmed SARS-CoV-2 infection or an uninfected control (not recorded which).

This clonotype appeared many times. The rearrangement joins TRBV10-3 to TRBJ2-7, with D perhaps TRBD2 (7 bases). This CDR3 comprises 13 residues. CDR1 is ENHRY, CDR2 SYGVKD, per germline. The V gene lost 5 bases and the J gene lost 6 bases, with 14 bases spanning the gap. The CDR3 region has the DNA TGTGCCATCAGTCCAATGGGAGGGGGCGAGCAGTACTTC. It encodes CAISPMGGGEQYF.

The rearrangement joins TRBV29-1 to TRBJ1-4; 7 bases match TRBD1. Germline loops: CDR1 SQVTM, CDR2 ANQGSEA. This CDR3 contains 16 residues. The V and J ends lost 7 bases and 0 bases, in that order; junction bases with no gene match: 11. CDR3 DNA: TGCAGCGCAATCTCCGGGACAGTAGCAACTAATGAAAAACTGTTTTTT. Its translation: CSAISGTVATNEKLFF.

The rearrangement links TRBV19 to TRBJ2-1, with 10 positions matching TRBD1. The CDR3 contains 17 residues. Unmatched junction bases numbered 8, after V lost 3 bases and J lost 3 bases. CDR1 LNHDA and CDR2 SQIVND come from the germline V gene (reference sequence). CDR3 loop: CASSIIGTGVFYNEQFF. The DNA for the CDR3 is TGTGCCAGTAGTATCATCGGGACAGGGGTCTTCTACAATGAGCAGTTCTTC. Full variable domain (missing parts from reference TRBV19 and TRBJ2-1): DGGITQSPKYLFRKEGQNVTLSCEQNLNHDAMYWYRQDPGQGLRLIYYSQIVNDFQKGDIAEGYSVSREKKESFPLTVTSAQKNPTAFYLCASSIIGTGVFYNEQFFGPGTRLTVL.

In its sample, this clonotype was seen a few times. J is TRBJ2-3 and V is TRBV3-1, with a tentative D call TRBD2 (6 bases). This CDR3 spans 16 amino acids. The germline V and J ends were trimmed by 3 bases and 6 bases, with 19 bases remaining between them. Germline loops: CDR1 LGHDT, CDR2 YNNKEL (reference sequence). CDR3 sequence: CASSHTTAGYWDTQYF. DNA of the CDR3: TGTGCCAGCAGCCACACAACGGCGGGGTATTGGGATACGCAGTATTTT.

In this sample, this clonotype turned up many times. J is TRBJ1-2 and V is TRBV9, with 7 positions matching TRBD1. CDR3 length: 17 amino acids. The junction had 20 bases not matched to a gene; V was cut back by 4 bases and J by 8 bases. The germline V gene has CDR1 SGDLS and CDR2 YYNGEE. DNA of the CDR3: TGTGCCAGCAGCCCCCATTTGGGTTCAGGGGGATCGGTCGGCTACACCTTC. Residues: CASSPHLGSGGSVGYTF.

This clonotype was observed at least ten times. The chain employs TRBV7-2 and TRBJ2-2; D perhaps matches TRBD2 (6 bases). Germline V gene data show CDR1 as SGHTA and CDR2 as FQGNSA. The V gene lost 3 bases and the J gene lost 5 bases, with 10 bases spanning the gap. CDR3 size: 14 residues. This CDR3 is CASSLRGGTGELFF. CDR3 in DNA: TGTGCCAGCAGCTTGAGGGGAGGAACCGGGGAGCTGTTTTTT.

There are many counts of this clonotype. The rearrangement links TRBV4-3 to TRBJ2-3, with TRBD2 matching 11 bases. The CDR3 covers 17 residues. Trimming cost V 0 bases and J 2 bases; bases outside gene matches: 4. In germline, CDR1 is LGHNA, CDR2 YSLEER. The CDR3 DNA reads TGCGCCAGCAGCCAAGATCTAGCGGGGGGCTCCACAGATACGCAGTATTTT. Its protein product is CASSQDLAGGSTDTQYF.

This clonotype was observed many times. V gene TRBV6-1 combines with J gene TRBJ2-7, with 8 bases fitting TRBD1. Germline assignment: CDR1 MNHNS and CDR2 SASEGT. With V trimmed by 8 bases and J by 6 bases, 9 bases remained unmatched. The CDR3 length is 13 residues. CDR3 sequence (DNA): TGTGCCAGCTCCGGACAGGGAAGAGGCGAGCAGTACTTC. Translation gives CASSGQGRGEQYF.

This clonotype was counted only a few times. This rearrangement joins TRBV20-1 to TRBJ1-4; no clear D. The V end was cut by 3 bases, the J end by 0 bases, with 14 bases between. Germline CDR1 reads DFQATT; CDR2 reads SNEGSKA (reference sequence). This CDR3 region has 16 residues. CDR3 in DNA: TGCAGTGCTAGCTTTGCAGGAACCGCAACTAATGAAAAACTGTTTTTT. Translating it yields CSASFAGTATNEKLFF.

This clonotype was found many times. The V call is TRBV29-1, the J call TRBJ2-3; 11 nucleotides match TRBD1. CDR3 length: 13 residues. From germline, CDR1 is SQVTM and CDR2 ANQGSEA. V lost 7 bases, J lost 5 bases, and 5 bases stayed unmatched. The CDR3 here is CSARTGGEDTQYF. CDR3 DNA sequence: TGCAGCGCTAGGACAGGGGGCGAAGATACGCAGTATTTT.

This clonotype came up many times. This rearrangement joins TRBV7-2 to TRBJ2-1; D is perhaps TRBD1 (6 bases). This CDR3 contains 15 residues. The germline gives CDR1 SGHTA, CDR2 FQGNSA. Trimming cost V 5 bases and J 9 bases, with 20 bases left between them. CDR3 sequence: CASSIRGTVGFEQFF. The CDR3 DNA follows: TGTGCCAGCAGCATTAGGGGGACGGTCGGCTTTGAGCAGTTCTTC.

This clonotype was detected ten times or more. The chain couples TRBV20-1 to TRBJ1-5; D is perhaps TRBD1 (5 bases). Looked up from germline, CDR1 is DFQATT and CDR2 is SNEGSKA (reference sequence). This CDR3 is 14 amino acids long. Trimming left V 0 bases short and J 9 bases short, with 15 bases between. CDR3 amino acids: CSARDWGDAGPQHF. The CDR3, as DNA: TGCAGTGCTAGAGATTGGGGGGATGCGGGGCCCCAGCATTTT.

The chain recombines TRBV11-2 with TRBJ2-1; TRBD2 agrees at 11 bases. J lost 9 bases, V lost 2 bases, and 9 bases had no gene match. Germline V lookup: CDR1 SGHAT, CDR2 FQNNGV. The CDR3 spans 16 residues. The CDR3 sequence: CASSLSLAGGIGEQFF. Here the CDR3 DNA reads TGTGCCAGCAGCTTATCGCTAGCGGGGGGTATTGGTGAGCAGTTCTTC. Variable domain in full (rest from reference TRBV11-2 and TRBJ2-1): EAGVAQSPRYKIIEKRQSVAFWCNPISGHATLYWYQQILGQGPKLLIQFQNNGVVDDSQLPKDRFSAERLKGVDSTLKIQPAKLEDSAVYLCASSLSLAGGIGEQFFGPGTRLTVL.

This clonotype was found many times. V gene TRBV5-6 combines with J gene TRBJ2-2, with D possibly matching TRBD1 (5 bases). Germline V gene sequence: CDR1 SGHDT, CDR2 YYEEEE. The CDR3 sequence is 15 residues long. Trimming left V 1 base short and J 4 bases short, with 11 bases between. The CDR3 coding sequence is TGTGCCAGCAGCTTGCAGGGTGAGATCACCGGGGAGCTGTTTTTT. Protein sequence: CASSLQGEITGELFF.

In this sample, this clonotype turned up a few times. This chain links TRBV29-1 with TRBJ2-2; TRBD2 might be the D (7 bases). V was clipped by 1 base and J by 6 bases, with 15 bases between them. This CDR3 is built from 15 residues. CDR1 is SQVTM, CDR2 ANQGSEA, per germline. Here the CDR3 reads CSVEGGGHPSGELFF. The CDR3 DNA sequence: TGCAGCGTTGAAGGGGGGGGCCACCCCTCCGGGGAGCTGTTTTTT.

This clonotype was seen a few times. The chain combines TRBV25-1 with TRBJ1-2; TRBD1 is a possible D gene (5 bases). Germline V lookup: CDR1 MGHDK, CDR2 SYGVNS. V dropped 8 bases and J dropped 2 bases, with 15 bases sitting between them. The CDR3 consists of 14 residues. In DNA form, the CDR3 reads TGTGCCAGCCAAACTGGGCAGGGCAACTATGGCTACACCTTC. Residues: CASQTGQGNYGYTF.

This clonotype was seen many times. The chain is built from TRBV12-3 or TRBV12-4 and TRBJ1-2; D unclear. CDR3 size: 13 residues. V gave up 4 bases and J gave up 3 bases, with 9 bases separating them. The CDR3 DNA sequence: TGTGCCAGCAGTTCGGGTTATGACTATGGCTACACCTTC. Encoded protein: CASSSGYDYGYTF.

With regard to this clonotype: A much larger clone differs from this one at a single base, so this may be a read error. It is likely a read error, because the conserved phenylalanine at the end of the CDR3 is missing. The J gene is TRBJ1-1, the V gene TRBV29-1; 7 bases fit TRBD1. Germline-derived CDR1 and CDR2 are SQVTM and ANQGSEA. The V segment lost 6 bases and the J segment 0 bases; nucleotides outside the gene matches: 1. The CDR3 sequence is 12 residues long. CDR3 amino acids: CSVDRMNTEAFS. As DNA, the CDR3 is TGCAGCGTGGACAGGATGAACACTGAAGCTTTCTCT.

V gene TRBV27 combines with J gene TRBJ2-1; unclear D gene. CDR1 and CDR2 (germline): MNHEY, SMNVEV (reference sequence). V lost 6 bases and J lost 6, with 6 bases in between. The CDR3 has 11 amino acids. CDR3 nucleotide sequence: TGTGCCAGCAGGTCTACCAATGAGCAGTTCTTC. It specifies CASRSTNEQFF.

This clonotype was recorded many times. The V gene is TRBV3-1, the J gene TRBJ2-1; 7 bases match TRBD1. The CDR3 sequence is 14 residues long. J was trimmed by 6 bases and V by 0 bases; bases with no gene match: 2. Germline lookup yields CDR1 LGHDT and CDR2 YNNKEL (reference sequence). CDR3: CASSQDRDSNEQFF. In nucleotides, the CDR3 is TGTGCCAGCAGCCAAGATCGGGACAGCAATGAGCAGTTCTTC.

This clonotype was seen repeatedly, ten times or more. The J gene is TRBJ1-1, the V gene TRBV29-1, with D possibly TRBD1 on 5 matching bases. V was cut by 5 bases and J by 0 bases, with 13 bases left in between. The CDR3 covers 14 residues. CDR1 and CDR2 (germline): SQVTM, ANQGSEA. The CDR3 spells CSVRAGTLNTEAFF. The CDR3 DNA sequence: TGCAGCGTTCGAGCCGGGACGCTGAACACTGAAGCTTTCTTT.